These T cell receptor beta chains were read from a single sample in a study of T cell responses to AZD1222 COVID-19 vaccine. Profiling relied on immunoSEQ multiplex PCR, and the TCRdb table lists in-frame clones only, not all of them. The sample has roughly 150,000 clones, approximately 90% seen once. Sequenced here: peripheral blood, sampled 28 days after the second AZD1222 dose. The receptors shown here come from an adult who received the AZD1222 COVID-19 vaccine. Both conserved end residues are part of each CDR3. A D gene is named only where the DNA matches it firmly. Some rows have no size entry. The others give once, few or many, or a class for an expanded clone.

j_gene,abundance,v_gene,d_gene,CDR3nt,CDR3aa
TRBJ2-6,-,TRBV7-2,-,TGTGCCCATCGCGATTCCGGGGCCAACGTCCTGACTTTC,CAHRDSGANVLTF
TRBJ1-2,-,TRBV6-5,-,TGTGCCAGCAGTTACCTCTCCAACTATGGCTACACCTTC,CASSYLSNYGYTF
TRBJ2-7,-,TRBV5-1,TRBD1,TGCGCCAGCCGCCAGACAGGGAGCTCCTACGAGCAGTACTTC,CASRQTGSSYEQYF
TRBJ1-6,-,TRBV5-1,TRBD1,TGCGCCAGCAGCTTGGGGGACAGAAGCTCCTATAATTCACCCCTCCACTTT,CASSLGDRSSYNSPLHF
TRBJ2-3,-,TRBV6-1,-,TGTGCCAGCAGTGAATGGGGTTTAGCTAGCACAGATACGCAGTATTTT,CASSEWGLASTDTQYF
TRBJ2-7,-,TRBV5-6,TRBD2,TGTGCCAGCAGAGGTGCGGGAGGGGACTACGAGCAGTACTTC,CASRGAGGDYEQYF
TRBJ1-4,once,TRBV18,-,TGTGCCAGCTCACTCTCCCTAGGGTTGGAGGGTGAAAAACTGTTTTTT,CASSLSLGLEGEKLFF
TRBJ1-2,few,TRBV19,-,TGTGCCAGTGAACTGAGGGGGTCGTTCAGGGGCTACACCTTC,CASELRGSFRGYTF
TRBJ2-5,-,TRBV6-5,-,TGTGCCAGCAATCGCCGAGGGGGAGTCGGGGAGACCCAGTACTTC,CASNRRGGVGETQYF
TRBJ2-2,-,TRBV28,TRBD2,TGTGCCAGCATCCACCGAGGGACTAGCGGGAAGAACACCGGGGAGCTGTTTTTT,CASIHRGTSGKNTGELFF
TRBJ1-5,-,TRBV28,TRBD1,TGTGCCAGCAACGACAGGGGAAGCAATCAGCCCCAGCATTTT,CASNDRGSNQPQHF
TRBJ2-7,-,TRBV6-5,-,TGTGCCAGCAGTTACCGCCTGGACGGCTACGAGCAGTACTTC,CASSYRLDGYEQYF
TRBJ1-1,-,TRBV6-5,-,TGTGCCAGCAGTCAGGAACAGGTTCTGAACACTGAAGCTTTCTTT,CASSQEQVLNTEAFF
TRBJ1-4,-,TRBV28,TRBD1,TGTGCCAGCAGTCCGGGACAGAATGAAAAACTGTTTTTT,CASSPGQNEKLFF
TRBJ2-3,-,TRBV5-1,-,TGCGCCAGCAGCTTGCCAATTGGGGCAGATACGCAGTATTTT,CASSLPIGADTQYF
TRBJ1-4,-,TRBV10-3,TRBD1,TGTGCCATCGGGGACAGGGGGCGGAACGAAAAACTGTTTTTT,CAIGDRGRNEKLFF
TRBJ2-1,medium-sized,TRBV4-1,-,TGCGCCAGCAGCCAAGGAGGGGGGGTAGCCTACAATGAGCAGTTCTTC,CASSQGGGVAYNEQFF
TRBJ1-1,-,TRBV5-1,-,TGCGCCAGCAGATTCGTAGGGGAGAACACTGAAGCTTTCTTT,CASRFVGENTEAFF
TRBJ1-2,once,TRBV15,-,TGTGCCACCAGCATTTCAGGGATTAGCTACACCTTC,CATSISGISYTF
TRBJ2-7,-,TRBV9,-,TGTGCCAGCAGCGTAGAAGAGGCCCCGGTGCGGGAGCAGTACTTC,CASSVEEAPVREQYF
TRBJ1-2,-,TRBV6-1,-,TGTGCCAGCAGTGAGAGGGGATCCTATGGCTACACCTTC,CASSERGSYGYTF
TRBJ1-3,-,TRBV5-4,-,TGTGCCAGCAGCGGGGAGTGGGGAGCTGGAAACACCATATATTTT,CASSGEWGAGNTIYF
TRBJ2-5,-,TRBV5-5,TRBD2,TGTGCCAGCAGTCCTGGGGAGGGCAACTTCCAAGAGACCCAGTACTTC,CASSPGEGNFQETQYF
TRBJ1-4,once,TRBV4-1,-,TGCGCCAGCAGCCAAGGAGGCCCGGGATCAACTAATGAAAAACTGTTTTTT,CASSQGGPGSTNEKLFF
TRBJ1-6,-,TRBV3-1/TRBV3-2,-,TGTGCCAGCAGGCCTGGACAGACTTATTCACCCCTCCACTTT,CASRPGQTYSPLHF
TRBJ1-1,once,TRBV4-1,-,TGCGCCAGCAGCCAAGTCGCGGGAGTGAGCGCTGAAGCTTTCTTT,CASSQVAGVSAEAFF
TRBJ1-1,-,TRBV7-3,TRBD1,TGTGCCAGCAGCCTACAGGGGACCCAGAACACTGAAGCTTTCTTT,CASSLQGTQNTEAFF
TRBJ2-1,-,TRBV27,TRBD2,TGTGCCAGCAAAGCGGGACTTAGCTCCTACAATGAGCAGTTCTTC,CASKAGLSSYNEQFF
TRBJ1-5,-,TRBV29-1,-,TGCAGCGTTGGGGGCCAGCAGAATCAGCCCCAGCATTTT,CSVGGQQNQPQHF
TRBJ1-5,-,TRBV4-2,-,TGTGCCAGCAGCCAAGATTTCAATCAGCCCCAGCATTTT,CASSQDFNQPQHF
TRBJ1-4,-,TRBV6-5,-,TGTGCCAGCAGAGCTACAGGGAGCGAGGGAAAACTGTTTTTT,CASRATGSEGKLFF
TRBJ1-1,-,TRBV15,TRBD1,TGTGCCACCAGCAGAGATTCAGGGGGCTCTAGATCGGGTACTGAAGCTTTCTTT,CATSRDSGGSRSGTEAFF
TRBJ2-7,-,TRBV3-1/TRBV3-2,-,TGTGCCAGCAGCCCCCGGGGGTTCAACGAGCAGTACTTC,CASSPRGFNEQYF
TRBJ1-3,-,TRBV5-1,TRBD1,TGCGCCAGCAGCTTGGCCGGGACAGCTCAAGGAAACACCATATATTTT,CASSLAGTAQGNTIYF
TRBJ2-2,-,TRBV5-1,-,TGCGCCAGCAGCTTGGCCGTGGTTTCAGCCGGGGAGCTGTTTTTT,CASSLAVVSAGELFF
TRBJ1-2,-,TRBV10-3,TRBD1,TGTGCCATCAGGGGAGACAGGGGATATGGCTACACCTTC,CAIRGDRGYGYTF
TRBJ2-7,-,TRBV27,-,TGTGCCAGCAGGCCCGGGACATCGGTCTACGAGCAGTACTTC,CASRPGTSVYEQYF
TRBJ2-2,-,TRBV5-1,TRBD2,TGCGCCAGCAGCTTAGGTACTAGCGGGAGAACCGGGGAGCTGTTTTTT,CASSLGTSGRTGELFF
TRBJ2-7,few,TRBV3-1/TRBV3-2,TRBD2,TGTGCCAGCAGCCGAGGGACTATTGCGTACGAGCAGTACTTC,CASSRGTIAYEQYF
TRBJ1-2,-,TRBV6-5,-,TGTGCCACCAGGATCTATGGCTACACCTTC,CATRIYGYTF
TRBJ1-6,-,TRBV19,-,TGTGCCAGTAGTATAGCGTCGGCCTTAGCTAATTCACCCCTCCACTTT,CASSIASALANSPLHF
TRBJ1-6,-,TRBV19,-,TGTGCCAGTAGTCCCCCCTTGGGAAGCTCCTATAATTCACCCCTCCACTTT,CASSPPLGSSYNSPLHF
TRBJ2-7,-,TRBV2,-,TGTGCCAGCAGTGAGGGCAGGGGTGGCTACGAGCAGTACTTC,CASSEGRGGYEQYF
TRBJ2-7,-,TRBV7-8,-,TGTGCCAGCAGCCCCGGCAGCGGCCCACTCTACGAGCAGTACTTC,CASSPGSGPLYEQYF
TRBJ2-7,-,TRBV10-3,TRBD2,TGTGCCGCCCAACCGGGACTAGAAGGGACCCACGAGCAGTACTTC,CAAQPGLEGTHEQYF
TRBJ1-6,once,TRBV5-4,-,TGTGCCAGCAGCTTGGGGGGTACGGCAGATAATTCACCCCTCCACTTT,CASSLGGTADNSPLHF
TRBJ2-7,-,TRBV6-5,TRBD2,TGTGCCAGCAGGAGGACTAGCGGGAGAGGAGGAGAGCAGTACTTC,CASRRTSGRGGEQYF
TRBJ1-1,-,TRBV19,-,TGTGCCAGTAGTATTGGTCAATTGAACACTGAAGCTTTCTTT,CASSIGQLNTEAFF
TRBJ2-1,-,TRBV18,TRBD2,TGTGCCAGCTCACCACCGACGAGCGGGGGCCTTTACAATGAGCAGTTCTTC,CASSPPTSGGLYNEQFF
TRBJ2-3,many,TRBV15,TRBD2,TGTGCCACCAGCAGGGATCTCGGGGGGGTAGATACGCAGTATTTT,CATSRDLGGVDTQYF
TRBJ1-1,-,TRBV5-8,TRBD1,TGTGCCAGCAGCCGCCCGGGACAGGGGGTCGCTGAAGCTTTCTTT,CASSRPGQGVAEAFF
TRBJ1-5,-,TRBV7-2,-,TGTGCCAGCAGCTTAGTATCAAGGAGCAATCAGCCCCAGCATTTT,CASSLVSRSNQPQHF
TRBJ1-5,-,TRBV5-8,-,TGTGCCAGCAGCGCCCTTAGGGGGGCGGGGCAGCCCCAGCATTTT,CASSALRGAGQPQHF
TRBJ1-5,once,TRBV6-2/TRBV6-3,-,TGTGCCAGCAGTTACAGGGGTAGCAATCAGCCCCAGCATTTT,CASSYRGSNQPQHF
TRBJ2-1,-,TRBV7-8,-,TGTGCCAGCAGCTTATACCACGTCAATGAGCAGTTCTTC,CASSLYHVNEQFF
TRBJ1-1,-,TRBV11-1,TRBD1,TGTGCCAGCAGCGAGGACAGGGGGCACACTGAAGCTTTCTTT,CASSEDRGHTEAFF
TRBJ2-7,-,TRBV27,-,TGTGCCAGCAGGGGGCCGTATTCCGCCTACGAGCAGTACTTC,CASRGPYSAYEQYF
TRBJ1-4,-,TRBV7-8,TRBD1,TGTGCCAGCAGCTTAGGTGGGACAGAGCTCCTTAATGAAAAACTGTTTTTT,CASSLGGTELLNEKLFF
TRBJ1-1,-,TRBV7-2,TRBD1,TGTGCCAGCAGCTTAGCCGGGACAGGGGGCCTGAACACTGAAGCTTTCTTT,CASSLAGTGGLNTEAFF
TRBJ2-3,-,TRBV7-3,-,TGTGCCAGCAGCTTAATCGACGGGAGCACAGATACGCAGTATTTT,CASSLIDGSTDTQYF